What follows are 24 T cell receptor beta chains derived from one specimen sequenced in a study of cytomegalovirus exposure and HLA in healthy donors (dated by TCRdb to the late 2010s). The library was produced with the immunoSEQ multiplex PCR assay. The multiplex PCR relied on a mix of 60 forward primers for TCR Vbeta segments and 13 reverse primers for TCR Jbeta segments. In its TCRdb copy, this immuneACCESS table keeps in-frame sequences only and misses some clones. Where compared with another copy, unresolved V genes explain less than half of these, and the others have no known cause. The sample yields approximately 90,000 clones; 7.6% were counted once. The ten largest clones represent about 2% of the sample. Specimen: PBMCs. Receptors were obtained from a man over 45 in good health and CMV-seronegative.

This clone was picked up a small number of times. The chain recombines TRBV27 with TRBJ2-7; 8 bases line up with TRBD1. J lost 1 base, V lost 6 bases, and 2 bases had no gene match. Germline V gives CDR1 MNHEY, CDR2 SMNVEV (reference sequence). This CDR3 has 13 amino acids. CDR3 sequence: CASRRTGSYEQYF. Here the CDR3 DNA reads TGTGCCAGCAGGAGGACAGGGTCCTACGAGCAGTACTTC.

This clone appeared a few times. This sequence joins TRBV10-3 and TRBJ2-1, with 10 nucleotides matching TRBD2. The CDR3 sequence is 14 residues long. V lost 7 bases, J lost 2 bases, and 2 bases stayed unmatched. Germline CDR1 reads ENHRY; CDR2 reads SYGVKD. The CDR3, as DNA: TGTGCCATCAAGAGCGGGGGGGCCTACAATGAGCAGTTCTTC. The encoded protein is CAIKSGGAYNEQFF.

The chain carries TRBV19 and TRBJ2-1; 7 positions agree with TRBD2. This CDR3 is built from 15 residues. The trim removed 3 bases at V and 6 bases at J, leaving 8 bases unmatched. The germline V gene has CDR1 LNHDA and CDR2 SQIVND (reference sequence). The CDR3 DNA sequence: TGTGCCAGTAGTATCAGGGCTAGCGGATTCAATGAGCAGTTCTTC. This gives the protein CASSIRASGFNEQFF.

The table lists this clone with a few counts. This chain uses TRBV28 with TRBJ2-1; 9 bases match TRBD2. This CDR3 region has 17 residues. Trimming at V came to 5 bases and at J to 6 bases, leaving 14 bases not matched to a gene. Germline V CDR1 and CDR2: MDHEN, SYDVKM. CDR3 residues: CASSPPFGAGGPNEQFF. DNA for the CDR3: TGTGCCAGCAGTCCGCCCTTTGGAGCGGGAGGCCCCAATGAGCAGTTCTTC.

The sample holds a few counts of this clone. In DNA form, the CDR3 reads TGTGCCAGTAGGGGGACTAGCGGTTCCTACAATGAGCAGTTCTTC. Its protein product is CASRGTSGSYNEQFF. The chain uses TRBV19 and TRBJ2-1, with TRBD2 matching 11 bases. In germline, CDR1 is LNHDA, CDR2 SQIVND (reference sequence). Germline trimming cut 6 bases from V and 1 base from J; bases unmatched to any gene: 2. The CDR3 extends over 15 amino acids.

This clone has only a few counts. The chain carries TRBV5-1 and TRBJ2-7, with 7 bases aligning to TRBD1. V trimming: 1 base; J trimming: 3 bases; junction bases outside the gene matches: 4. Germline V CDR1 and CDR2: SGHRS, YFSETQ. The CDR3 totals 14 residues. The CDR3 protein is CASSLWTGSYEQYF. The CDR3 coding sequence is TGCGCCAGCAGCTTGTGGACAGGAAGCTACGAGCAGTACTTC.

V is TRBV11-3 and J is TRBJ2-2; a possible D gene is TRBD1 (6 bases). This CDR3 comprises 14 residues. V was shortened by 0 bases and J by 6 bases, with 8 bases between the two germline ends. Germline CDR1 reads SGHNT; CDR2 reads YENEEA. CDR3 nucleotide sequence: TGTGCCAGCAGCTTAGAGGGGGCACCCGGGGAGCTGTTTTTT. This codes for CASSLEGAPGELFF.

This clone was seen a few times. The chain recombines TRBV6-5 with TRBJ1-2; D remains unclear. The V end was cut by 6 bases, the J end by 3 bases, with 11 bases between. Germline CDR1 is MNHEY and CDR2 is SVGAGI. This CDR3 has 13 residues. CDR3 in amino acids: CASSQDKDYGYTF. The CDR3 region has the DNA TGTGCCAGCAGCCAAGACAAGGACTATGGCTACACCTTC.

The chain carries TRBV28 and TRBJ1-2, with D possibly TRBD1 on 5 matching bases. Looked up from germline, CDR1 is MDHEN and CDR2 is SYDVKM. The CDR3 runs to 13 residues. V gave up 2 bases and J gave up 6 bases, with 10 bases separating them. CDR3 amino acids: CASSLRGFDGYTF. For the CDR3, the DNA is TGTGCCAGCAGTTTAAGGGGATTTGATGGCTACACCTTC.

Concerning this clone: The junction differs from germline at one of its ends, possibly a read error. The chain recombines TRBV7-6 with TRBJ2-5; TRBD2 might be the D (7 bases). CDR3 length: 14 amino acids. Germline lookup yields CDR1 SGHVS and CDR2 FNYEAQ. The CDR3: CASSDRGAQEAQYF. As DNA, the CDR3 is TGTGCCAGCAGCGACCGGGGGGCCCAAGAGGCCCAGTACTTC.

This clone occurred a few times. V usage is TRBV5-4 and J usage is TRBJ2-1, with 9 bases identical to TRBD1. Germline V gene lookup returns CDR1 SGHNT and CDR2 YYREEE (reference sequence). The CDR3 spans 15 residues. Unmatched junction bases numbered 7, after V lost 3 bases and J lost 6 bases. In nucleotides, the CDR3 is TGTGCCAGCAGCTCGAGGGGACAGGGCGTCAATGAGCAGTTCTTC. Translation gives CASSSRGQGVNEQFF.

This clone appeared a few times. V usage is TRBV7-3 and J usage is TRBJ2-3, with 14 bases that match TRBD2. CDR3 length: 16 residues. Trimming took 5 bases from V and 6 from J; bases not matched to a gene: 7. The germline V gene encodes CDR1 SGHTA and CDR2 FQGTGA. The CDR3 region has the DNA TGTGCCAGCAGCCTCGGACTAGCGGGGGGCGCGGATACGCAGTATTTT. Translating gives CASSLGLAGGADTQYF.

V gene TRBV28 combines with J gene TRBJ2-3; TRBD1 agrees at 8 bases. Trimming took 3 bases from V and 4 from J; bases not matched to a gene: 9. Germline assignment: CDR1 MDHEN and CDR2 SYDVKM. The CDR3 totals 16 residues. CDR3 sequence (DNA): TGTGCCAGCAGTTTTGGGGGGTTACAGGGGGCAGATACGCAGTATTTT. This encodes CASSFGGLQGADTQYF.

V usage is TRBV19 and J usage is TRBJ2-7, with 11 nucleotides matching TRBD2. J gave up 3 bases and V 6 bases, and 4 bases lay outside the gene matches. Germline CDR1 and CDR2: LNHDA and SQIVND (reference sequence). The CDR3 consists of 14 residues. The CDR3 coding sequence is TGTGCCAGTAGCGCCCTAGCGGGAGGCTACGAGCAGTACTTC. It encodes CASSALAGGYEQYF. Supplemented by reference TRBV19 and TRBJ2-7, the full variable domain reads DGGITQSPKYLFRKEGQNVTLSCEQNLNHDAMYWYRQDPGQGLRLIYYSQIVNDFQKGDIAEGYSVSREKKESFPLTVTSAQKNPTAFYLCASSALAGGYEQYFGPGTRLTVT.

This rearrangement joins TRBV5-1 to TRBJ1-4, with D possibly matching TRBD1 (5 bases). The length of the CDR3 is 15 residues. Trimming left V 4 bases short and J 8 bases short, with 18 bases between. Germline CDR1 reads SGHRS; CDR2 reads YFSETQ. CDR3 DNA: TGCGCCAGCAGCGAGATGTGGGGGGGATCCGAAAAACTGTTTTTT. Its protein is CASSEMWGGSEKLFF. The variable domain in full, with the rest retrieved from reference TRBV5-1 and TRBJ1-4, is KAGVTQTPRYLIKTRGQQVTLSCSPISGHRSVSWYQQTPGQGLQFLFEYFSETQRNKGNFPGRFSGRQFSNSRSEMNVSTLELGDSALYLCASSEMWGGSEKLFFGSGTQLSVL.

V usage is TRBV19 and J usage is TRBJ2-7; D perhaps matches TRBD1 (5 bases). V dropped 7 bases and J dropped 5 bases, with 24 bases sitting between them. CDR1 LNHDA and CDR2 SQIVND come from the germline V gene (reference sequence). This CDR3 has 16 residues. CDR3 sequence reads: CASKGDSRSHFDEQYF. The DNA of the CDR3 is TGTGCCAGTAAAGGGGATAGCAGGAGCCACTTCGACGAGCAGTACTTC.

V and J are TRBV4-3 and TRBJ2-3, with D possibly TRBD2 on 6 matching bases. Germline CDR1 and CDR2: LGHNA and YSLEER. V lost 0 bases, J lost 5 bases, and 9 bases lay in between. The CDR3 covers 14 residues. CDR3 region: CASSQDGGKDTQYF. In DNA form, the CDR3 reads TGCGCCAGCAGCCAAGACGGGGGTAAAGATACGCAGTATTTT.

This clone came up a few times. The rearrangement uses TRBV5-8 and TRBJ1-5; perhaps TRBD1 as D (6 bases). Germline V CDR1 and CDR2: SGHTS, YDEGEE. The CDR3 sequence is 15 residues long. Trimming cost V 3 bases and J 1 base, with 11 bases left between them. This CDR3 is CASSSGVLSNQPQHF. The CDR3, as DNA: TGTGCCAGCAGCTCAGGGGTATTAAGCAATCAGCCCCAGCATTTT.

V and J are TRBV11-2 and TRBJ2-3; the D is unclear. The germline V and J ends were trimmed by 5 bases and 2 bases, with 5 bases remaining between them. CDR1 is SGHAT, CDR2 FQNNGV, per germline. This CDR3 has 12 residues. The CDR3 is CASSIYTDTQYF. CDR3 nucleotides: TGTGCCAGCAGCATCTACACAGATACGCAGTATTTT.

The chain uses TRBV6-6 and TRBJ2-5, with TRBD2 as a possible D gene (6 bases). Germline lookup yields CDR1 MNHNY and CDR2 SVGAGI (reference sequence). This CDR3 spans 13 amino acids. V gave up 6 bases and J gave up 6 bases, with 14 bases separating them. CDR3 sequence: CASSQSSDKTQYF. In nucleotides, the CDR3 is TGTGCCAGCAGCCAATCTAGCGACAAGACCCAGTACTTC.

This chain joins TRBV19 and TRBJ2-1, with 9 bases identical to TRBD1. The CDR3 length is 13 residues. Germline CDR1 reads LNHDA; CDR2 reads SQIVND (reference sequence). Trimming at V came to 7 bases and at J to 8 bases, leaving 6 bases not matched to a gene. The CDR3 spells CASKGQGVYEQFF. The CDR3 coding sequence is TGTGCCAGTAAGGGACAGGGTGTCTATGAGCAGTTCTTC. Together with reference TRBV19 and TRBJ2-1, the CDR3 gives the full variable domain: DGGITQSPKYLFRKEGQNVTLSCEQNLNHDAMYWYRQDPGQGLRLIYYSQIVNDFQKGDIAEGYSVSREKKESFPLTVTSAQKNPTAFYLCASKGQGVYEQFFGPGTRLTVL.

This clone was observed a few times. The chain is built from TRBV19 and TRBJ1-4, with 7 bases that match TRBD1. J lost 8 bases, V lost 4 bases, and 10 bases had no gene match. The CDR3 loop spans 15 amino acids. The germline gives CDR1 LNHDA, CDR2 SQIVND (reference sequence). CDR3 nucleotide sequence: TGTGCCAGTAGTAAAGGGGGCCCTGGCGGAGAAAAACTGTTTTTT. The encoded protein is CASSKGGPGGEKLFF.

This clone was counted a few times. The chain is built from TRBV7-3 and TRBJ2-3, with 7 bases matching TRBD2. V shed 3 bases and J 6 bases; nucleotides not matched to a gene: 9. The V gene's germline CDR1 is SGHTA and CDR2 FQGTGA. The CDR3 is 15 amino acids. The CDR3 is CASSLNGGSWDTQYF. The CDR3 DNA is TGTGCCAGCAGCTTGAACGGGGGGAGTTGGGATACGCAGTATTTT.

The chain has TRBV28 and TRBJ1-3, with 8 bases aligning to TRBD1. Looked up from germline, CDR1 is MDHEN and CDR2 is SYDVKM. The junction had 14 bases not matched to a gene; V was cut back by 2 bases and J by 2 bases. The CDR3 extends over 19 amino acids. CDR3 sequence (DNA): TGTGCCAGCAGTTTAGTCGGGCGGGACAGGAGAAAGGCTGGAAACACCATATATTTT. Translating it yields CASSLVGRDRRKAGNTIYF.